This TCR beta chain is from a study of graft-versus-host responses after intestinal transplantation (dated by TCRdb to the early 2020s). Describing the broader study: The transplants that recipients received were multivisceral, liver-intestinal, or isolated intestinal. A peak of at least 4% donor T cells among recipient peripheral blood mononuclear cells was the definition used for donor T cell macrochimerism. The cohort enrolled about two dozen intestinal transplant recipients, one of whom was a retransplant, and 3 patients without pretransplant specimens were excluded. Anti-thymocyte globulin induction was given to all recipients, followed by maintenance tacrolimus and steroids for two to four years. Graft-versus-host and host-versus-graft alloreactive T cell clones were tracked in the graft, circulation and bone marrow after intestinal transplantation using bulk TCR-beta CDR3 sequencing. Rather than being sequenced by the commercial service, samples from a few later patients were sequenced in-house on an Illumina MiSeq and processed with MiXCR. Alloreactive clones were identified by sequencing pre-transplant mixed lymphocyte reaction products and comparing them with unstimulated pre-transplant donor and recipient T cells. Study-level results and caveats: Conclusions were limited by the relatively low number and heterogeneity of intestinal transplant patients. High GvH to HvG T cell clonal ratios were observed in the allografts of patients with donor T cell macrochimerism. Early after transplant, peak levels of circulating GvH clones were associated with declines in HvG clones. GvH clones were detected in recipient bone marrow, and some of these GvH clones were observed earlier in ileal mucosa or blood, consistent with an intestinal mucosal origin.

With regard to this clone: Its antigen is still unknown. Base-call qualities are not available, and no considerably larger clone is one nucleotide away.

For CDR1 and CDR2, the germline V gene lists SQVTM and ANQGSEA. The CDR3 runs 14 amino acids, cysteine and phenylalanine included. Only CDR3 DNA is held: 42 bases, read in frame from base 1. Trimming removed 5 bases from V and 1 base from J, leaving 12 bases between the germline ends. Library method: the immunoSEQ multiplex PCR assay. For most patients, genomic DNA was subjected to high-throughput TCR-beta CDR3 sequencing by Adaptive Biotechnologies. In the paper's pipeline: Adaptive's ImmunoSEQ software supplied the TCR sequencing data for around 19 patients, while MiXCR and VDJtools were used to process a few other patients. CDR3 nucleotide sequences shared by donor and recipient were removed because the origin of these sequences could not be assigned. To be classed as alloreactive, a clone needed at least 2-fold expansion over unstimulated cells and a minimum CFSE-low frequency of 0.002% (template counts) or 0.001% (read counts). A clone was considered mappable if detected in the sequenced pre-transplant spleen, lymph node, or MLR CFSE-low populations of the donor or recipient. Cumulative frequency of alloreactive clones was calculated as a percentage of all sequences weighted by copy number. The immuneACCESS repertoire file appears here via TCRdb, limited to in-frame rearrangements. These files lack a portion of the clones; in checked studies, under half of the deficit traces to unresolved V genes, and the cause of the others is not known. V, J and clone size reflect that table, while D and trimming were determined from the DNA. Recorded for this sample are about 21,000 clones; roughly 89% of them occurred a single time. Around 5% of the sample belongs to the ten largest clones.

Blood samples were collected up to 4 times in the first month after transplant and then at least monthly when available. This sample comprised PBMCs, obtained 65 to 70 days after intestinal transplantation. The sequence came from a human patient who received an intestinal transplant, so some T cells may come from the graft donor. The chain is assembled from TRBV29-1 and TRBJ1-5; the D gene lacks a confident call. CDR3 protein: CSVLQTWSNQPQHF. The DNA is TGCAGCGTTCTTCAGACGTGGAGCAATCAGCCCCAGCATTTT.